This entry is about one TCR beta chain. What it recognizes is unknown. This specimen belongs to a study of shared clonotypes between healthy human individuals. Assay used: immunoSEQ multiplex PCR; TCRdb lists only in-frame clones, some missing. This sample has about 2 million clones, with about 95% found just once. Study-wide findings and caveats: Inspection by rarefaction showed sorted-subset sequencing to be incomplete despite large depth. Generation probabilities of non-shared clonotypes were lower (relative to those shared by all four donors).

Terminally differentiated effector memory CD45RA+ cells were excluded from the naive CD8 cells, which were CD45RO-negative and positively selected for CCR7. The receptor's source is a man younger than 30 in good health. The sequencing input was naive CD8+ T cells sorted from blood.

CDR3 sequence: CASSPDSSEQYF. CDR3 nucleotide sequence: TGTGCCAGCAGCCCGGACAGTTCGGAGCAGTACTTC. The chain joins TRBV13 to TRBJ2-7, with D possibly matching TRBD1 (6 bases). The CDR3 extends over 12 amino acids. V dropped 5 bases and J dropped 7 bases, with 12 bases sitting between them. Germline lookup yields CDR1 PRHDT and CDR2 FYEKMQ (reference sequence).